Detailed here is one T cell receptor (beta chain). Its specificity is not known. This CDR3 spans 14 amino acids. The germline V and J ends were trimmed by 4 bases and 4 bases, with 11 bases remaining between them. The germline gives CDR1 SNHLY, CDR2 FYNNEI. Original processing notes: ImmunoSEQ only sent back junction sequences with no quality scores, so filtering was done differently. Profiling relied on immunoSEQ multiplex PCR, and the TCRdb table lists in-frame clones only, not all of them. The D gene and trimming were derived from the DNA, and the V and J assignments and clone size from that table. The data contain approximately 1.5 million clones, 98% of them seen just once; the ten biggest clones take up around 0.33%. This sample is part of a study of shared clonotypes between healthy human individuals. Findings and caveats of the study: Naive subsets generally had larger estimated richness than memory subsets. Depth of sequencing was expected to influence donor clonotype sharing.

The V gene is TRBV2, the J gene TRBJ1-5, with a possible D match to TRBD1 (5 bases). The receptor was derived from a man under 40 in good health. The sequenced sample consisted of naive CD4+ T cells sorted from blood. This sample's subset: CD45RA+ positively selected. Here the CDR3 DNA reads TGTGCCAGCAGTGTGGAAGGGGCTAATCAGCCCCAGCATTTT. This encodes CASSVEGANQPQHF. The complete variable domain, with remaining parts taken from reference TRBV2 and TRBJ1-5, reads EPEVTQTPSHQVTQMGQEVILRCVPISNHLYFYWYRQILGQKVEFLVSFYNNEISEKSEIFDDQFSVERPDGSNFTLKIRSTKLEDSAMYFCASSVEGANQPQHFGDGTRLSIL.